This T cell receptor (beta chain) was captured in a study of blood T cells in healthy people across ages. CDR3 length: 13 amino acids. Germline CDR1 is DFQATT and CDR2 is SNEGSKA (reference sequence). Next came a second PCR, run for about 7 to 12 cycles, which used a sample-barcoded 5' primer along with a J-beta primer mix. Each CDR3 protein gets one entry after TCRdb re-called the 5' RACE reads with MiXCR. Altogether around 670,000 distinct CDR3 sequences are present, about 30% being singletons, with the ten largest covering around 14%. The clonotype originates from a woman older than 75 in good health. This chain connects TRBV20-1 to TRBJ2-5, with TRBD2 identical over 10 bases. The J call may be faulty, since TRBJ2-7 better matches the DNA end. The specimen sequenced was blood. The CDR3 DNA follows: TGCAGTGCTAGAGGACTAGCGGGCAACGAGCAGTACTTC. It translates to CSARGLAGNEQYF.